This T cell receptor (beta chain) was captured in a study of T cells in Graves' hyperthyroidism and ophthalmopathy. Study-wide results and limits: The model identified upcoming ophthalmopathy a median approximately 6.4 months ahead of onset. Ophthalmopathy cases were set apart from stable hyperthyroidism by a 13 V-J model.

Germline CDR1 is KGHDR and CDR2 is SFDVKD. The CDR3 has 14 amino acids. Trimming cost V 4 bases and J 4 bases; bases outside gene matches: 2. Points on this clonotype: Its antigen is unknown.

Amplification of TCR beta CDR3 regions used RNA as the template. TCR CDR3 underwent first-round RT-PCR with the HTBI primer set. MiXCR was run by TCRdb on the multiplex PCR reads, yielding one entry per CDR3 protein. The data contain approximately 510,000 distinct CDR3 sequences, around 21% of them singletons. The chain has TRBV24-1 and TRBJ2-5; TRBD1 aligns across 10 bases. The clonotype was recovered from a man aged 18 to 29 with Graves' hyperthyroidism. The material sequenced was blood. This chain's CDR3 is CATSERTGGETQYF. CDR3 DNA: TGTGCCACCAGTGAAAGGACAGGGGGAGAGACCCAGTACTTC.